This TCR beta chain was captured by sequencing in a study of shared clonotypes between healthy human individuals. The study's findings and limits: Memory subsets generally showed lower estimated richness than naive subsets.

Comments on this clone: The antigen is not known.

The table came from immunoSEQ multiplex PCR; TCRdb's copy has only in-frame clones and leaves some out. The repertoire includes about 2.4 million clones, roughly 92% of them detected once, and under 0.15% sits in the top ten. CDR1 is MNHNY and CDR2 is SVGAGI in the germline V gene (reference sequence). V lost 11 bases and J 9 bases, leaving 20 bases between the germline ends. There are 12 residues in the CDR3. This TCR was sampled from a man aged 18 to 30 in good health. The chain recombines TRBV6-6 with TRBJ2-7; a possible D gene is TRBD2 (6 bases). The sequenced material came from naive CD4+ T cells sorted from blood. Subset noted: CD45RA+ positively selected. CDR3 protein: CACGASLGGQYF. The CDR3 DNA reads TGTGCCTGCGGGGCCAGCCTAGGAGGGCAGTACTTC.